This paragraph reports one T cell receptor beta chain. The table came from immunoSEQ multiplex PCR; TCRdb's copy has only in-frame clones and leaves some out. The data hold some 150,000 clones, with 89% observed a single time. This sample is part of a study of T cell responses to AZD1222 COVID-19 vaccine. Germline V gene data show CDR1 as MGHRA and CDR2 as YSYEKL. V lost 0 bases, J lost 2 bases, and 9 bases stayed unmatched. The CDR3 is 20 residues long. The sample was peripheral blood, taken 28 days after the second AZD1222 dose. The chain uses TRBV4-1 and TRBJ2-5; 16 bases align to TRBD2. The sequence was collected from an adult who received the AZD1222 COVID-19 vaccine. Here the CDR3 DNA reads TGCGCCAGCAGCCAAGAGGTGCCCGGGACTAGCGGGAGGGATCAAGAGACCCAGTACTTC. Its protein product is CASSQEVPGTSGRDQETQYF.